This TCR beta chain emerged from a study of cytomegalovirus exposure and HLA in healthy donors. Study-wide points: A later analysis linked a missense variant in DCLRE1C to the trimming of TCR beta V and J genes. In a later analysis, a genetic analysis reported fewer productive-TCR N-insertions in an Asian-associated ancestry cluster than the cohort average.

The CDR3 contains 13 residues. CDR1 is SQVTM, CDR2 ANQGSEA, per germline. The germline V and J ends were trimmed by 3 bases and 3 bases, with 11 bases remaining between them. Both 60 Vbeta primers and 13 Jbeta primers went into the PCR. Produced via immunoSEQ multiplex PCR; TCRdb's table is partial and in-frame only. Of tens of thousands of clones listed, around 80% are singletons. A word on this clone: Its antigen remains unknown.

The chain links TRBV29-1 to TRBJ1-1; no clear D. The sample was PBMCs. The sequence was obtained from a man in his forties in good health and CMV-seronegative. CDR3 DNA: TGCAGCGTTGACGCGCCTCTACACACTGAAGCTTTCTTT. It specifies CSVDAPLHTEAFF. The full variable domain, completed using reference TRBV29-1 and TRBJ1-1, is SAVISQKPSRDICQRGTSLTIQCQVDSQVTMMFWYRQQPGQSLTLIATANQGSEATYESGFVIDKFPISRPNLTFSTLTVSNMSPEDSSIYLCSVDAPLHTEAFFGQGTRLTVV.